A selection of T cell receptor beta chains follows, all from one sample in a study of T cell responses to AZD1222 COVID-19 vaccine. Using immunoSEQ multiplex PCR, the repertoire was profiled, and TCRdb retains in-frame clones only, with some absent. The table shows about 180,000 clones, with approximately 90% occurring only once. The specimen comprised peripheral blood, sampled on day 0 of AZD1222 vaccination. Receptors were obtained from an adult in good health. Each CDR3 is given with its conserved first and last residue.

V: TRBV19
CDR3: CASSIVWRGAGTPLHF

V: TRBV21-1
CDR3: CASSNRWEPNYGYTF

V: TRBV14
CDR3: CASSQEMGGNYGYTF

V: TRBV14
CDR3: CASSGLRGIVTDTQYF

V: TRBV6-5
CDR3: CASMGGVSNQPQHF

V: TRBV18
CDR3: CASSPSGGGNQPQHF

V: TRBV29-1
CDR3: CSVFPSSTDGYTF

V: TRBV30
CDR3: CAWIPGQGLIMNTEAFF

V: TRBV12-3/TRBV12-4
CDR3: CASRHRTDKAFF

V: TRBV7-8
CDR3: CASSLVIGDSYNSPLHF

V: TRBV5-6
CDR3: CASSSPRLHGETQYF

V: TRBV27
CDR3: CASSFRDNNYGYTF

V: TRBV30
CDR3: CAWSVGQGASGANVLTF

V: TRBV11-2
CDR3: CASSLAEQGTQYF

V: TRBV5-1
CDR3: CASSSRQGAGYGYTF

V: TRBV6-2/TRBV6-3
CDR3: CASSPSGISGANVLTF

V: TRBV12-5
CDR3: CASGLERTSYQPQHF

V: TRBV4-2
CDR3: CASSQDAGVTEAFF

V: TRBV7-3
CDR3: CASSPTTGLEYGYTF

V: TRBV30
CDR3: CAWSWTSGGTGELFF

V: TRBV11-2
CDR3: CASSLGHEAGYTF

V: TRBV10-2
CDR3: CASSMGFTGELFF

V: TRBV5-1
CDR3: CASSLSSGGAPETQYF

V: TRBV6-6
CDR3: CASSPDRGIGANYGYTF

V: TRBV6-5
CDR3: CASSYNRGRNTGELFF

V: TRBV6-5
CDR3: CASSEGGARTEAFF

V: TRBV2
CDR3: CATRGGPYEQYF

V: TRBV14
CDR3: CASSRPSGQETQYF

V: TRBV9
CDR3: CASSVDGSPDEQYF

V: TRBV27
CDR3: CASHTPNGEQFF

V: TRBV19
CDR3: CASSIGQATNEKLFF

V: TRBV18
CDR3: CASSRQEVDTEAFF